A single sample is the source of the 29 T cell receptor beta chains below, sequenced in a study of PD-L1 blockade in urothelial cancer. The assay was immunoSEQ multiplex PCR, and TCRdb's table has in-frame clones only and misses some. The repertoire holds about 91,000 clones, with approximately 82% as singletons. As for time point: peripheral blood 6 weeks after treatment start. This specimen was PBMCs, taken around atezolizumab (anti-PD-L1) treatment. The receptors originated from a man in his 70s with urothelial cancer.

The chain joins TRBV12-5 to TRBJ1-5, with D possibly being TRBD1 (6 bases). Trimming removed 5 bases at V and 9 bases at J, with 11 bases between. Germline-derived CDR1 and CDR2 are LGHNT and FRNRAP. This CDR3 is built from 12 residues. CDR3 residues: CASGLQGPPQHF. CDR3 DNA: TGTGCTAGTGGTCTACAGGGTCCGCCCCAGCATTTT. The full variable domain, with the rest looked up from reference TRBV12-5 and TRBJ1-5, is DARVTQTPRHKVTEMGQEVTMRCQPILGHNTVFWYRQTMMQGLELLAYFRNRAPLDDSGMPKDRFSAEMPDATLATLKIQPSEPRDSAVYFCASGLQGPPQHFGDGTRLSIL.

The gene calls are TRBV4-1 and TRBJ2-7; 11 bases agree with TRBD2. Germline CDR1 is MGHRA and CDR2 is YSYEKL. With V trimmed by 4 bases and J by 2 bases, 7 bases remained unmatched. The CDR3 consists of 16 residues. For the CDR3, the DNA is TGCGCCAGCAGCCCCTTAGCGGGGGGGCCCGCCTACGAGCAGTACTTC. This translates into CASSPLAGGPAYEQYF.

This rearrangement joins TRBV19 to TRBJ1-2; 9 bases match TRBD1. The CDR3 runs 13 residues. J lost 5 bases, V lost 4 bases, and 2 bases had no gene match. The germline CDR1 and CDR2 sequences are LNHDA and SQIVND (reference sequence). CDR3 DNA: TGTGCCAGTAGTACGGACAGGGGTTATGGCTACACCTTC. Translating gives CASSTDRGYGYTF.

J is TRBJ2-7 and V is TRBV7-6, with D tentatively TRBD1 (6 bases). The CDR3 covers 13 residues. V was trimmed by 2 bases and J by 7 bases, leaving 12 bases between them. The germline V gene has CDR1 SGHVS and CDR2 FNYEAQ. The CDR3 is CASSLQGLREQYF. The CDR3 bases are TGTGCCAGCAGCTTACAGGGGCTTAGGGAGCAGTACTTC.

The rearrangement uses TRBV9 and TRBJ2-3; TRBD2 matches at 9 bases. Trimming took 4 bases from V and 5 from J; bases not matched to a gene: 8. This CDR3 region has 15 residues. The germline CDR1 and CDR2 sequences are SGDLS and YYNGEE. Here the CDR3 DNA reads TGTGCCAGCAGCTCCTATAGCGGGGGAGGAGATACGCAGTATTTT. Residues: CASSSYSGGGDTQYF.

The rearrangement joins TRBV19 to TRBJ1-1; no definite D call. Germline V gives CDR1 LNHDA, CDR2 SQIVND (reference sequence). The V and J ends lost 5 bases and 0 bases respectively, with 7 bases between them. This CDR3 comprises 13 residues. The CDR3 DNA reads TGTGCCAGTAGTCCTTATATGAACACTGAAGCTTTCTTT. Translating it yields CASSPYMNTEAFF.

This chain connects TRBV18 to TRBJ1-2; D not resolved. Germline V gene sequence: CDR1 KGHSH, CDR2 LQKENI. The CDR3 has 20 residues. The ends were cut back, 0 bases at V and 0 bases at J, with 23 bases in the middle. The CDR3 protein is CASSPPNVVAPREANYGYTF. CDR3 nucleotide sequence: TGTGCCAGCTCACCACCTAATGTAGTAGCACCCCGGGAGGCTAACTATGGCTACACCTTC.

In DNA form, the CDR3 reads TGTGCCAGCAGCCAATCTAGTAGACAAGGAAACACTGAAGCTTTCTTT. This codes for CASSQSSRQGNTEAFF. The chain uses TRBV16 and TRBJ1-1; D unclear. Germline V gene sequence: CDR1 KGHSY, CDR2 FQNENV. V lost 0 bases, J lost 2 bases, and 13 bases lay in between. This CDR3 comprises 16 residues.

This rearrangement joins TRBV5-4 to TRBJ1-2; 9 positions match TRBD1. CDR1 and CDR2 (germline): SGHNT, YYREEE (reference sequence). The CDR3 length is 14 residues. J lost 4 bases, V lost 4 bases, and 5 bases had no gene match. The CDR3 region is CASSHRDRVYGYTF. The CDR3 region has the DNA TGTGCCAGCAGCCACCGGGACAGGGTCTATGGCTACACCTTC.

The chain links TRBV6-1 to TRBJ2-2; 8 positions agree with TRBD1. There are 17 residues in the CDR3. The V gene end was trimmed by 2 bases and the J gene end by 4 bases; junction bases not matched to a gene: 9. The germline V gene has CDR1 MNHNS and CDR2 SASEGT. The CDR3 loop is CASSESGRQGSTGELFF. The CDR3 bases are TGTGCCAGCAGTGAATCGGGGCGACAGGGGTCCACCGGGGAGCTGTTTTTT.

The chain combines TRBV5-4 with TRBJ1-4, with a possible D match to TRBD1 (6 bases). CDR3 size: 15 residues. The V gene lost 3 bases and the J gene lost 8 bases, with 17 bases spanning the gap. CDR1 is SGHNT, CDR2 YYREEE, per germline (reference sequence). CDR3 DNA: TGTGCCAGCAGCTCCGGAAGGGGGTTAGGGGAAAAACTGTTTTTT. Its protein product is CASSSGRGLGEKLFF.

The chain recombines TRBV27 with TRBJ2-3; D remains ambiguous. This CDR3 has 15 amino acids. Germline CDR1 MNHEY, CDR2 SMNVEV (reference sequence). V lost 3 bases, J lost 2 bases, and 12 bases lay in between. The CDR3 spells CASSLNEADTDTQYF. The DNA for the CDR3 is TGTGCCAGCAGTTTGAATGAGGCGGACACAGATACGCAGTATTTT.

The chain carries TRBV6-1 and TRBJ1-4, with TRBD1 matching over 7 bases. From germline, CDR1 is MNHNS and CDR2 SASEGT. This CDR3 region has 13 residues. The V and J ends lost 8 bases and 4 bases, in that order; junction bases with no gene match: 4. The CDR3 region is CASAGGLNEKLFF. Here the CDR3 DNA reads TGTGCCAGCGCAGGGGGACTTAATGAAAAACTGTTTTTT.

The chain links TRBV5-1 to TRBJ1-6; D may be TRBD1 (5 bases). Germline V lookup: CDR1 SGHRS, CDR2 YFSETQ. V lost 3 bases and J lost 8, with 15 bases in between. The CDR3 has 15 residues. CDR3 sequence (DNA): TGCGCCAGCAGCTCCCAGCAGGGCAGCTATTCACCCCTCCACTTT. It specifies CASSSQQGSYSPLHF.

The V call is TRBV12-5, the J call TRBJ2-2; 15 bases are shared with TRBD2. CDR3 length equals 17 residues. Germline CDR1 is LGHNT and CDR2 is FRNRAP. V trimming: 5 bases; J trimming: 7 bases; junction bases outside the gene matches: 8. CDR3 bases: TGTGCTAGTGGTCTCCGGACTAGCGGGAGGGACCACGGGGAGCTGTTTTTT. Its protein is CASGLRTSGRDHGELFF.

The V call is TRBV12-5, the J call TRBJ2-7, with D perhaps TRBD1 (7 bases). CDR1 is LGHNT and CDR2 is FRNRAP in the germline V gene. V lost 3 bases and J lost 6, with 18 bases in between. This CDR3 comprises 15 residues. The CDR3 DNA reads as TGTGCTAGTGGTTTCAGTATTCACAGGGGAGGCGAGCAGTACTTC. This gives the protein CASGFSIHRGGEQYF.

V usage is TRBV4-2 and J usage is TRBJ2-7, with 7 bases fitting TRBD2. Unmatched junction bases numbered 9, after V lost 1 base and J lost 0 bases. This CDR3 contains 17 residues. Germline V gene data show CDR1 as LGHNA and CDR2 as YNFKEQ. The CDR3 DNA reads as TGTGCCAGCAGCCAAGGACTGGCGGGGGAAAGCTCCTACGAGCAGTACTTC. It yields the protein CASSQGLAGESSYEQYF.

This clone was counted once. This chain connects TRBV6-6 to TRBJ2-1; D is perhaps TRBD1 (6 bases). From germline, CDR1 is MNHNY and CDR2 SVGAGI (reference sequence). CDR3 length: 12 residues. With 6 bases removed from V and 8 bases from J, the gap between germline ends came to 11 bases. The chain's CDR3 is CASSTQGYEQFF. In DNA form, the CDR3 reads TGTGCCAGCAGCACCCAGGGGTATGAGCAGTTCTTC.

V is TRBV4-2 and J is TRBJ2-7, with a tentative D call TRBD1 (6 bases). The V gene's germline CDR1 is LGHNA and CDR2 YNFKEQ. Trimming removed 4 bases at V and 0 bases at J, with 13 bases between. The CDR3 runs to 15 residues. CDR3 loop: CASSPRQVNSYEQYF. Here the CDR3 DNA reads TGTGCCAGCAGCCCCAGACAGGTCAACTCCTACGAGCAGTACTTC.

The chain employs TRBV12-5 and TRBJ1-1; D is unclear. The CDR3 sequence is 13 residues long. The V gene lost 2 bases and the J gene lost 4 bases, with 8 bases spanning the gap. Germline CDR1 and CDR2: LGHNT and FRNRAP. This chain's CDR3 is CASGLREGTEAFF. CDR3 nucleotides: TGTGCTAGTGGTTTGCGGGAAGGCACTGAAGCTTTCTTT.

The V and J genes are TRBV5-1 and TRBJ1-1; TRBD1 matches 7 bases. Germline assignment: CDR1 SGHRS and CDR2 YFSETQ. The CDR3 extends over 16 amino acids. Trimming took 5 bases from V and 1 from J; bases not matched to a gene: 11. The CDR3 reads CASRVEAGGGNTEAFF. Written as DNA, the CDR3 is TGCGCCAGCAGGGTTGAGGCAGGGGGAGGGAACACTGAAGCTTTCTTT.

The rearrangement links TRBV2 to TRBJ2-2; 11 nucleotides align to TRBD1. In germline, CDR1 is SNHLY, CDR2 FYNNEI. This CDR3 region has 15 residues. The junction had 4 bases not matched to a gene; V was cut back by 6 bases and J by 4 bases. The CDR3 loop reads CASSGGQGGTGELFF. CDR3 DNA: TGTGCCAGCAGCGGGGGACAGGGGGGCACCGGGGAGCTGTTTTTT.

The chain links TRBV10-2 to TRBJ2-1, with 8 bases that match TRBD2. The CDR3 is 14 residues long. V gave up 6 bases and J gave up 10 bases; unmatched junction bases: 11. Germline V lookup: CDR1 WSHSY, CDR2 SAAADI. In DNA form, the CDR3 reads TGCGCCAGCAGACCGGGACTAGAGATTGGCGAGCAGTTCTTC. It encodes CASRPGLEIGEQFF.

This chain uses TRBV5-1 with TRBJ2-3; the match to TRBD2 covers 7 bases. The CDR3 contains 15 residues. Germline V gene data show CDR1 as SGHRS and CDR2 as YFSETQ. Trimming cost V 0 bases and J 6 bases; bases outside gene matches: 7. The CDR3 nucleotides are TGCGCCAGCAGCTTGGGGGCGGGAGATGCTGATACGCAGTATTTT. It is translated as CASSLGAGDADTQYF. The full variable domain, with the rest looked up from reference TRBV5-1 and TRBJ2-3, is KAGVTQTPRYLIKTRGQQVTLSCSPISGHRSVSWYQQTPGQGLQFLFEYFSETQRNKGNFPGRFSGRQFSNSRSEMNVSTLELGDSALYLCASSLGAGDADTQYFGPGTRLTVL.

The gene calls are TRBV5-4 and TRBJ1-1; 7 bases fit TRBD1. The CDR3 has 13 residues. CDR1 is SGHNT, CDR2 YYREEE, per germline (reference sequence). V lost 4 bases, J lost 1 base, and 1 base stayed unmatched. The CDR3 is CASSGDRNTEAFF. CDR3 bases: TGTGCCAGCAGCGGGGACAGGAACACTGAAGCTTTCTTT. Together with reference TRBV5-4 and TRBJ1-1, the CDR3 gives the full variable domain: ETGVTQSPTHLIKTRGQQVTLRCSSQSGHNTVSWYQQALGQGPQFIFQYYREEENGRGNFPPRFSGLQFPNYSSELNVNALELDDSALYLCASSGDRNTEAFFGQGTRLTVV.

The rearrangement uses TRBV19 and TRBJ2-3; unclear D gene. Germline V gene lookup returns CDR1 LNHDA and CDR2 SQIVND (reference sequence). With 3 bases removed from V and 1 base from J, the gap between germline ends came to 11 bases. This CDR3 spans 15 amino acids. CDR3 DNA: TGTGCCAGTAGTATTTGGGCGTCAGGCACAGATACGCAGTATTTT. Amino acid sequence: CASSIWASGTDTQYF. The full variable domain, rest sourced from reference TRBV19 and TRBJ2-3, is DGGITQSPKYLFRKEGQNVTLSCEQNLNHDAMYWYRQDPGQGLRLIYYSQIVNDFQKGDIAEGYSVSREKKESFPLTVTSAQKNPTAFYLCASSIWASGTDTQYFGPGTRLTVL.

This clone was found once. In DNA form, the CDR3 reads TGTGCCAGCAGTGAAGCCGGTATAGATACGCAGTATTTT. Residues: CASSEAGIDTQYF. V usage is TRBV2 and J usage is TRBJ2-3; no clear D gene. CDR3 length equals 13 residues. Germline assignment: CDR1 SNHLY and CDR2 FYNNEI. V lost 0 bases and J lost 5, with 6 bases in between.

CDR3 coding DNA: TGCGCCAGCAGCTTGGACAGCACTAGCACAGATACGCAGTATTTT. Protein product: CASSLDSTSTDTQYF. This chain connects TRBV5-1 to TRBJ2-3; D ambiguous. Per germline, CDR1 SGHRS and CDR2 YFSETQ. The length of the CDR3 is 15 residues. V lost 0 bases to trimming and J lost 0 bases, with 8 bases between them.

J is TRBJ1-6 and V is TRBV6-1; D call uncertain. The CDR3 runs to 14 residues. The V gene's germline CDR1 is MNHNS and CDR2 SASEGT. Deletions cut 8 bases from V and 8 bases from J, with 16 bases between. The CDR3 nucleotides read TGTGCCAGCCGGGGTAAGCTTTGGGATTCACCCCTCCACTTT. Its protein product is CASRGKLWDSPLHF.